This is a list of T cell receptor beta chains from one sample in a study of regulatory T cells in long-lasting Graves disease. From the multiplex PCR reads, TCRdb called clonotypes with MiXCR, one entry per CDR3 protein. The sample has about 330,000 distinct CDR3 sequences, about a sixth seen once. These records were also assigned to another study, of T cells in Graves' hyperthyroidism and ophthalmopathy.

Material: peripheral blood mononuclear cells (PBMCs), obtained at new diagnosis, from a patient treated with antithyroid drugs. These receptors came from a woman aged 18-29 years with Graves disease. Both conserved end residues are part of each CDR3. A D gene is named only where the DNA matches it firmly. The size field is filled for only some rows; it gives once, few, many or a size class.

d_gene	v_gene	j_gene	abundance	CDR3aa	CDR3nt
-	TRBV11-2	TRBJ2-6	many	CASSSRGRQALPSGANVLTF	TGTGCCAGCAGCTCGCGCGGCAGACAGGCTTTGCCCTCTGGGGCCAACGTCCTGACTTTC
-	TRBV2	TRBJ2-2	-	CATTEPNTGELFF	TGTGCCACCACGGAGCCGAACACCGGGGAGCTGTTTTTT
TRBD1	TRBV12-3/TRBV12-4	TRBJ1-1	few	CASSPRQGAPNTEAFF	TGTGCCAGCAGTCCCCGACAGGGGGCGCCGAACACTGAAGCTTTCTTT
TRBD1	TRBV24-1	TRBJ2-2	-	CATSDFLTSGGTNTGELFF	TGTGCCACCAGTGATTTCCTCACCTCAGGGGGCACGAACACCGGGGAGCTGTTTTTT
-	TRBV11-3	TRBJ2-7	many	CASSATGSKEQYF	TGTGCCAGCAGCGCCACGGGGTCTAAAGAGCAGTACTTC
-	TRBV6-1	TRBJ1-1	many	CASSRPGGTEAFF	TGTGCCAGCAGCCGACCCGGAGGTACTGAAGCTTTCTTT
TRBD2	TRBV11-2	TRBJ2-5	many	CASRPRTSAQQETQYF	TGTGCCAGCAGGCCACGGACTAGCGCCCAGCAAGAGACCCAGTACTTC
-	TRBV20-1	TRBJ1-4	many	CSAPDNRGNEKLFF	TGCAGTGCGCCTGACAATAGGGGGAATGAAAAACTGTTTTTT
-	TRBV4-3	TRBJ2-2	-	CASSQAQGTGELFF	TGCGCCAGCAGCCAAGCACAGGGTACCGGGGAGCTGTTTTTT
-	TRBV6-1	TRBJ2-2	-	CASKAGANTGELFF	TGTGCCAGCAAGGCGGGCGCGAACACCGGGGAGCTGTTTTTT
-	TRBV10-3	TRBJ2-3	many	CAISDSPIDSTDTQYF	TGTGCCATCAGTGACAGCCCGATTGATAGCACAGATACGCAGTATTTT
TRBD2	TRBV11-1	TRBJ2-1	many	CASSFKRETNNEQFF	TGTGCCAGCAGCTTTAAGCGGGAGACAAACAATGAGCAGTTCTTC
TRBD2	TRBV11-2	TRBJ2-3	many	CASSFSGGTTDTQYF	TGTGCCAGCAGCTTTAGCGGGGGGACTACAGATACGCAGTATTTT
-	TRBV6-2/TRBV6-3	TRBJ1-5	many	CASSGNQGPPYQPQHF	TGTGCCAGCAGTGGAAATCAGGGGCCCCCGTATCAGCCCCAGCATTTT
-	TRBV18	TRBJ2-3	-	CASSPLTREDTQYF	TGTGCCAGCTCACCCCTTACCCGAGAAGATACGCAGTATTTT
-	TRBV24-1	TRBJ2-2	-	CATSGSLSVGELFF	TGTGCCACCAGTGGTAGCCTCTCCGTCGGGGAGCTGTTTTTT
-	TRBV27	TRBJ2-5	many	CASSFQGGGETQYF	TGTGCCAGCAGTTTCCAGGGTGGAGGAGAGACCCAGTACTTC
TRBD1	TRBV28	TRBJ2-7	many	CASTDRVYYEQYF	TGTGCCAGCACCGACAGGGTTTATTACGAGCAGTACTTC
TRBD1	TRBV29-1	TRBJ2-1	-	CSGGQGAHEQFF	TGCAGCGGTGGACAGGGGGCGCATGAGCAGTTCTTC
TRBD1	TRBV5-1	TRBJ2-5	many	CASSLEGARQGRQQETQYF	TGCGCCAGCAGCTTGGAGGGTGCCCGACAGGGTCGCCAACAAGAGACCCAGTACTTC
-	TRBV2	TRBJ1-1	many	CASNIREAFF	TGTGCCAGCAATATCCGTGAAGCTTTCTTT
TRBD1	TRBV11-3	TRBJ2-3	-	CASSQGTGGHTDTQYF	TGTGCCAGCAGCCAAGGGACAGGAGGCCATACAGATACGCAGTATTTT
-	TRBV18	TRBJ2-5	many	CASSPGGLQETQYF	TGTGCCAGCTCACCAGGGGGCCTTCAAGAGACCCAGTACTTC
-	TRBV28	TRBJ1-1	-	CASSPNREVPEAFF	TGTGCCAGCAGTCCTAACAGGGAGGTCCCTGAAGCTTTCTTT
-	TRBV6-2/TRBV6-3	TRBJ1-1	many	CASSYSTEARATNTEAFF	TGTGCCAGCAGTTACTCGACCGAAGCGAGGGCTACGAACACTGAAGCTTTCTTT
-	TRBV2	TRBJ2-1	many	CASDPSAYNEQFF	TGTGCCAGCGACCCCTCAGCCTACAATGAGCAGTTCTTC
TRBD1	TRBV12-5	TRBJ1-1	many	CASGFQGATEAFF	TGTGCTAGTGGTTTCCAGGGGGCCACTGAAGCTTTCTTT
TRBD2	TRBV20-1	TRBJ2-7	many	CSARSGTSGSESYEQYF	TGCAGTGCTAGGAGTGGGACTAGCGGGAGTGAGTCCTACGAGCAGTACTTC
-	TRBV14	TRBJ2-2	few	CASSPRVGGGRAGELFF	TGTGCCAGCAGCCCTCGTGTTGGTGGGGGTCGGGCCGGGGAGCTGTTTTTT
TRBD2	TRBV3-1	TRBJ2-1	many	CASSPGSGRPYNEQFF	TGTGCCAGCAGCCCCGGTAGCGGGAGACCCTACAATGAGCAGTTCTTC
-	TRBV4-1	TRBJ2-4	few	CASSPTVGLAKNIQYF	TGCGCCAGCAGCCCCACGGTGGGGCTAGCCAAAAACATTCAGTACTTC
TRBD1	TRBV11-3	TRBJ2-3	many	CASSPSGQGTDTQYF	TGTGCCAGCAGCCCCTCGGGACAGGGCACAGATACGCAGTATTTT
TRBD2	TRBV13	TRBJ2-7	many	CASSRLAGYEQYF	TGTGCCAGCAGCCGACTAGCGGGCTACGAGCAGTACTTC
-	TRBV5-5	TRBJ1-1	many	CASFWSGRLHTEAFF	TGTGCCAGCTTCTGGTCAGGGAGGCTGCACACTGAAGCTTTCTTT
-	TRBV3-1	TRBJ2-1	many	CASSQRGRGKEQFF	TGTGCCAGCAGCCAACGCGGTCGGGGGAAGGAGCAGTTCTTC
TRBD2	TRBV12-3/TRBV12-4	TRBJ2-1	many	CASRKTSGLPYNEQFF	TGTGCCAGCAGGAAGACTAGCGGGCTTCCTTACAATGAGCAGTTCTTC
-	TRBV12-5	TRBJ2-3	many	CASDDPLESTDTQYF	TGTGCTAGTGACGATCCTTTAGAGTCCACAGATACGCAGTATTTT
-	TRBV9	TRBJ1-6	-	CASSVTDSYNSPLHF	TGTGCCAGCAGCGTCACGGACAGTTATAATTCACCCCTCCACTTT
-	TRBV6-1	TRBJ2-5	many	CASSQGTIQETQYF	TGTGCCAGCAGCCAAGGGACAATACAAGAGACCCAGTACTTC
-	TRBV12-3/TRBV12-4	TRBJ1-2	many	CASGRGGYTF	TGTGCCAGCGGCCGGGGGGGCTACACCTTC
-	TRBV6-1	TRBJ1-2	many	CASSESAGGVGYTF	TGTGCCAGCAGTGAATCGGCAGGTGGTGTCGGCTACACCTTC
-	TRBV2	TRBJ2-3	many	CASCSTSGRRTSTDTQYF	TGTGCCAGCTGCTCCACCAGCGGACGACGTACTAGCACAGATACGCAGTATTTT
-	TRBV5-1	TRBJ1-4	-	CASSLDGRGNEKLFF	TGCGCCAGCAGCTTGGATGGCAGGGGAAATGAAAAACTGTTTTTT
-	TRBV28	TRBJ1-4	many	CATSGAPTNEKLFF	TGTGCCACTTCCGGGGCCCCAACTAATGAAAAACTGTTTTTT
-	TRBV5-4	TRBJ2-7	few	CASSFQGNPYEQYF	TGTGCCAGCAGCTTCCAGGGGAACCCCTACGAGCAGTACTTC
-	TRBV9	TRBJ2-1	-	CASSGFDFYERFF	TGTGCCAGCAGCGGCTTCGACTTCTATGAGCGGTTCTTC
TRBD2	TRBV12-3/TRBV12-4	TRBJ2-7	many	CASSSERRGNSYEQYF	TGTGCCAGCAGTTCAGAAAGGCGGGGGAACTCCTACGAGCAGTACTTC
TRBD2	TRBV4-1	TRBJ2-3	few	CASRSSGSVSDTQYF	TGCGCCAGCAGGTCTAGCGGCTCTGTATCAGATACGCAGTATTTT
-	TRBV9	TRBJ2-7	few	CASSADFPGPYEQYF	TGTGCCAGCAGCGCAGACTTCCCTGGACCCTACGAGCAGTACTTC